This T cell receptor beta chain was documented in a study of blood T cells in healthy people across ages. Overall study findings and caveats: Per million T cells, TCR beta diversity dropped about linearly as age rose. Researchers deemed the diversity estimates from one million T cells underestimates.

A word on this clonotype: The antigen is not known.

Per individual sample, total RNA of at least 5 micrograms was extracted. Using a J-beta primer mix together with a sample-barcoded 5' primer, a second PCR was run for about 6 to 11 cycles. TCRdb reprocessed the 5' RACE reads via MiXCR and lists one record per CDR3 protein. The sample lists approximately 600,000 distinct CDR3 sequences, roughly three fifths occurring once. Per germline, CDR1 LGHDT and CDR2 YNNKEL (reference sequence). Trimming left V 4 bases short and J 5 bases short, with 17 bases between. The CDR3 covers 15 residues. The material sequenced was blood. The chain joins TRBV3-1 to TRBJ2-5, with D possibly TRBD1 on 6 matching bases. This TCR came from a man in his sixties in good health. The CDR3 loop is CASSPQLGGVETQYF. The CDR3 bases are TGTGCCAGCAGCCCACAGCTAGGGGGAGTGGAGACCCAGTACTTC.